This T cell receptor (beta chain) is drawn from a study of OX40 agonist ivuxolimab in advanced cancers. Whole-study results and caveats: Not determined was the antigen specificity of the expanded peripheral T cells.

Here immunoSEQ multiplex PCR was the method, and the copy in TCRdb shows in-frame clones only, minus some. Of approximately 84,000 clones detected, about 80% appear once; the ten largest clones hold about 2.7%. In germline, CDR1 is SGHAT, CDR2 FQNNGV. V lost 4 bases to trimming and J lost 4 bases, with 11 bases between them. This CDR3 has 14 amino acids. Comments on this clone: Its specificity is unknown.

The starting material was CD4+ or CD8+ T cells sorted from blood, obtained in a trial of the OX40 agonist ivuxolimab. The chain combines TRBV11-2 with TRBJ2-1; no clear D gene. The sequence came from an adult with an advanced solid tumor such as melanoma, head and neck, liver or kidney cancer. The CDR3 protein is CASSSSILYNEQFF. CDR3 nucleotide sequence: TGTGCCAGCAGCTCATCCATTCTTTACAATGAGCAGTTCTTC.